Listed below are T cell receptor beta chains from one sample, sequenced in a study of blood T cells in healthy people across ages. From the 5' RACE reads, TCRdb called clonotypes with MiXCR, one entry per CDR3 protein. This sample has about 1,500,000 distinct CDR3 sequences, with 35% to 45% found just once. The sample taken for sequencing was blood. All receptors come from a woman aged 18-29 years in good health. Each CDR3 is given with its conserved first and last residue. The D gene is left open where the match is weak. The size of a clone is reported for some rows only, either as once, few or many, or as a class for expanded clones.

cdr3_length	j_call	clone_size	d_call	v_call	cdr3_aa	cdr3_nt
18	TRBJ1-1	.	TRBD1	TRBV6-1	CASRPNGQGVGPDTEAFF	TGTGCCAGCAGACCCAATGGACAGGGGGTAGGACCAGACACTGAAGCTTTCTTT
13	TRBJ1-2	few	TRBD1	TRBV29-1	CSVTDRGPGGYTF	TGCAGCGTGACAGACAGGGGGCCGGGGGGCTACACCTTC
13	TRBJ2-7	.	.	TRBV27	CASSYSGSVEQYF	TGTGCCAGCAGTTATTCAGGAAGCGTCGAGCAGTACTTC
14	TRBJ1-2	.	.	TRBV16	CASSPAGGGRSYTF	TGTGCCAGCAGCCCCGCCGGAGGGGGTAGGAGCTACACCTTC
15	TRBJ1-6	.	.	TRBV6-1	CASSGIEGSNSPLHF	TGTGCCAGCAGTGGAATCGAGGGATCTAATTCACCCCTCCACTTT
15	TRBJ2-5	.	.	TRBV9	CASSVSGTTSGEQYF	TGTGCCAGCAGCGTGTCGGGGACGACGTCTGGTGAGCAGTACTTC
15	TRBJ2-5	few	.	TRBV3-1	CASSPTDTAQETQYF	TGTGCCAGCAGCCCGACGGACACTGCTCAAGAGACCCAGTACTTC
17	TRBJ2-5	few	TRBD2	TRBV20-1	CSARSGLAGGPVGTQYF	TGCAGTGCTAGATCGGGACTAGCGGGAGGGCCGGTAGGGACCCAGTACTTC
15	TRBJ2-3	.	TRBD2	TRBV5-1	CASRPRRAGEGTQYF	TGCGCCAGCAGACCCCGACGAGCGGGAGAGGGTACGCAGTATTTT
15	TRBJ1-2	once	.	TRBV20-1	CSARDSTGRGGGYTF	TGCAGTGCTAGAGATAGCACGGGTAGGGGTGGTGGCTACACCTTC
15	TRBJ2-7	.	.	TRBV12-3/TRBV12-4	CASSSLAARSYEQYF	TGTGCCAGCAGTTCTTTAGCGGCGCGATCCTACGAGCAGTACTTC
14	TRBJ2-7	many	TRBD1	TRBV29-1	CSVPGQGVSYEQYF	TGCAGCGTTCCCGGACAGGGGGTATCCTACGAGCAGTACTTC
14	TRBJ2-7	few	TRBD1	TRBV2	CASRGDRYANEQYF	TGTGCCAGCAGAGGGGACAGGTATGCCAACGAGCAGTACTTC
15	TRBJ2-5	.	.	TRBV6-1	CASTGPRLAQETQYF	TGTGCCAGCACCGGACCGCGGCTAGCACAAGAGACCCAGTACTTC
14	TRBJ2-3	.	.	TRBV6-1	CASSGGGQADTQYF	TGTGCCAGCAGTGGAGGGGGGCAGGCAGATACGCAGTATTTT
14	TRBJ2-7	few	TRBD1	TRBV6-6	CASSSGDRELGQYF	TGTGCCAGCAGCTCGGGGGACAGGGAATTAGGGCAGTACTTC
16	TRBJ2-7	many	TRBD1	TRBV7-9	CASSLEFRDRPYEQYF	TGTGCCAGCAGCTTAGAGTTCCGGGACAGGCCCTACGAGCAGTACTTC
14	TRBJ2-5	few	.	TRBV2	CASRGDGYQETQYF	TGTGCCAGCAGGGGGGACGGATACCAAGAGACCCAGTACTTC
18	TRBJ1-4	few	TRBD1	TRBV4-1	CASKTREGATGPNEKLFF	TGCGCCAGCAAGACAAGGGAGGGGGCCACAGGGCCTAATGAAAAACTGTTTTTT
14	TRBJ1-1	.	.	TRBV10-3	CAISELEGNTEAFF	TGTGCCATCAGTGAGTTGGAAGGGAACACTGAAGCTTTCTTT
14	TRBJ1-2	once	.	TRBV28	CASSFLGVNYGYTF	TGTGCCAGCAGTTTTCTGGGGGTTAACTATGGCTACACCTTC
16	TRBJ2-1	few	TRBD1	TRBV6-5	CASSSRQGRGINEQFF	TGTGCCAGCAGTTCACGACAGGGCAGGGGTATTAATGAGCAGTTCTTC
15	TRBJ1-1	.	TRBD1	TRBV6-6	CASSSPPGQVLSTFF	TGTGCCAGCAGCTCCCCACCGGGACAGGTCTTATCCACTTTCTTT
16	TRBJ2-1	few	TRBD2	TRBV6-1	CASSEGLAGSGAEQFF	TGTGCCAGCAGTGAGGGACTAGCGGGATCGGGCGCTGAGCAGTTCTTC
16	TRBJ1-2	.	.	TRBV18	CASSPPNEGPGYGYTF	TGTGCCAGCTCACCACCGAACGAGGGCCCCGGCTATGGCTACACCTTC
14	TRBJ2-1	.	TRBD2	TRBV20-1	CSEKREGSYNEQFF	TGCAGTGAGAAGCGGGAGGGCTCCTACAATGAGCAGTTCTTC